The rows below give T cell receptor beta chains drawn from one sample of a study of T cells after yellow fever vaccination. TCRdb analysed the 5' RACE reads with MiXCR anew, one entry per CDR3 protein. The profile shows approximately 330,000 distinct CDR3 sequences, roughly 4.3% of them singletons. Sequenced material: PBMCs, taken 5 days after the yellow fever booster vaccination. All receptors derive from a man between 18 and 29 years old who received the YFV17D yellow fever vaccine. The conserved cysteine and the conserved F or W are not part of the CDR3 here. Fields, in order: J gene, CDR3 length, V gene, D gene, CDR3 protein. The D gene is left open where the match is weak.

j_gene: TRBJ1-1; len: 13; v_gene: TRBV5-1; d_gene: TRBD1; CDR3aa: ASTGTGNSDTEAF
j_gene: TRBJ1-4; len: 13; v_gene: TRBV7-2; d_gene: .; CDR3aa: ASSLGSRSNEKLF
j_gene: TRBJ2-3; len: 14; v_gene: TRBV10-3; d_gene: .; CDR3aa: AILPEGGTPTDTQY
j_gene: TRBJ2-3; len: 12; v_gene: TRBV20-1; d_gene: .; CDR3aa: SASRVPHPDTQY
j_gene: TRBJ1-5; len: 13; v_gene: TRBV20-1; d_gene: TRBD1; CDR3aa: SARRTGRRNQPQH
j_gene: TRBJ2-3; len: 13; v_gene: TRBV5-5; d_gene: .; CDR3aa: ASSSDGTRPDTQY
j_gene: TRBJ2-7; len: 12; v_gene: TRBV7-8; d_gene: .; CDR3aa: ASSPTGPPYEQY
j_gene: TRBJ2-1; len: 10; v_gene: TRBV7-3; d_gene: .; CDR3aa: ASSQGPSEQF
j_gene: TRBJ1-2; len: 16; v_gene: TRBV27; d_gene: .; CDR3aa: ASSLKPPLAGAEYGYT
j_gene: TRBJ2-7; len: 10; v_gene: TRBV2; d_gene: .; CDR3aa: ASNWEPYEQY
j_gene: TRBJ1-5; len: 13; v_gene: TRBV28; d_gene: .; CDR3aa: ASRPPDRINQPQH
j_gene: TRBJ1-5; len: 10; v_gene: TRBV12-3/TRBV12-4; d_gene: .; CDR3aa: ASSFEYQPQH
j_gene: TRBJ2-5; len: 11; v_gene: TRBV24-1; d_gene: TRBD1; CDR3aa: ATSGTGGETQY
j_gene: TRBJ2-1; len: 13; v_gene: TRBV4-3; d_gene: TRBD2; CDR3aa: ASSQTSGGPNEQF
j_gene: TRBJ2-3; len: 13; v_gene: TRBV4-3; d_gene: .; CDR3aa: ASRPTSRGRDTQY
j_gene: TRBJ2-2; len: 13; v_gene: TRBV11-2; d_gene: .; CDR3aa: ASGWTEANTGELF
j_gene: TRBJ1-2; len: 12; v_gene: TRBV20-1; d_gene: TRBD1; CDR3aa: SASTDRAPGGYT
j_gene: TRBJ2-2; len: 11; v_gene: TRBV29-1; d_gene: .; CDR3aa: SVATVNTGELF
j_gene: TRBJ2-1; len: 11; v_gene: TRBV7-8; d_gene: .; CDR3aa: ASSPPSKGEQF
j_gene: TRBJ2-3; len: 12; v_gene: TRBV5-1; d_gene: .; CDR3aa: ASSFTHSTDTQY
j_gene: TRBJ1-6; len: 13; v_gene: TRBV5-4; d_gene: .; CDR3aa: ASSRWNRDNSPLH
j_gene: TRBJ2-2; len: 14; v_gene: TRBV4-3; d_gene: .; CDR3aa: ASSQGPGENTGELF
j_gene: TRBJ2-2; len: 15; v_gene: TRBV7-8; d_gene: .; CDR3aa: ASSLRKAGPNTGELF
j_gene: TRBJ2-1; len: 13; v_gene: TRBV4-3; d_gene: TRBD2; CDR3aa: ASSHLGGGYNEQF
j_gene: TRBJ2-1; len: 12; v_gene: TRBV5-1; d_gene: TRBD1; CDR3aa: ASSFGQGAGEQF
j_gene: TRBJ1-5; len: 17; v_gene: TRBV21-1; d_gene: .; CDR3aa: ASSKEYRGKKLGNQPQH